The rows below give T cell receptor beta chains drawn from one sample of a study of blood T cell repertoires in COVID-19. Assay used: immunoSEQ multiplex PCR; TCRdb lists only in-frame clones, some missing. The sample lists around 160,000 clones, roughly 76% seen once, with 7% to 10% in the top ten. Source material: peripheral blood. The receptor source for this set is a human donor with acute or convalescent COVID-19. The donor label of this sample is uncertain. Both conserved end residues are part of each CDR3. The D gene is left open where the match is weak. Some rows mark clone size as missing; the rest say once, few, many or name a class of expanded clone.

TRBD2 | TRBJ2-1 | TRBV6-5 | NA | CASSPGLASYNEQFF | TGTGCCAGCAGTCCCGGACTAGCATCCTACAATGAGCAGTTCTTC
NA | TRBJ1-2 | TRBV7-8 | NA | CASSAQLPDYGYTF | TGTGCCAGCAGCGCACAGCTGCCGGACTATGGCTACACCTTC
NA | TRBJ2-7 | TRBV10-3 | NA | CAISAQGSGDEQYF | TGTGCCATCAGTGCCCAGGGATCGGGGGACGAGCAGTACTTC
NA | TRBJ2-7 | TRBV4-1 | NA | CASSHPGRGFEQYF | TGCGCCAGCAGCCACCCCGGGAGAGGGTTCGAGCAGTACTTC
TRBD2 | TRBJ2-1 | TRBV19 | few | CASSKGAGIYNEQFF | TGTGCCAGTAGTAAGGGAGCGGGGATCTACAATGAGCAGTTCTTC
NA | TRBJ1-6 | TRBV7-9 | few | CASSLVRGSNSPLHF | TGTGCCAGCAGCTTAGTCAGGGGATCTAATTCACCCCTCCACTTT
NA | TRBJ1-5 | TRBV24-1 | few | CATSQPGASQPQHF | TGTGCCACCTCTCAGCCAGGGGCCTCTCAGCCCCAGCATTTT
NA | TRBJ1-4 | TRBV6-1 | few | CASSEATGRGFNEKLFF | TGTGCCAGCAGTGAAGCAACGGGGAGGGGTTTTAATGAAAAACTGTTTTTT
TRBD1 | TRBJ1-1 | TRBV7-2 | NA | CASSIMGTAGEEAFF | TGTGCCAGCAGCATAATGGGGACAGCGGGGGAAGAAGCTTTCTTT
NA | TRBJ1-5 | TRBV30 | NA | CAWSVGSQGGQPQHF | TGTGCCTGGAGTGTAGGGTCGCAGGGCGGTCAGCCCCAGCATTTT
NA | TRBJ1-5 | TRBV2 | NA | CASSGLTASNQPQHF | TGTGCCAGCAGTGGCCTGACAGCTTCCAATCAGCCCCAGCATTTT
NA | TRBJ1-2 | TRBV15 | NA | CATSRDGANYGYTF | TGTGCCACCAGCAGAGATGGAGCCAACTATGGCTACACCTTC
TRBD2 | TRBJ2-6 | TRBV7-2 | NA | CASTSGGGFNVLTF | TGTGCCAGCACCTCGGGAGGAGGGTTCAACGTCCTGACTTTC
TRBD1 | TRBJ1-6 | TRBV12-5 | NA | CASGLQAGGYSPLHF | TGTGCTAGTGGTTTACAGGCAGGGGGTTATTCACCCCTCCACTTT
NA | TRBJ1-2 | TRBV2 | NA | CASAREPLYGYTF | TGTGCCAGCGCTCGAGAACCTCTCTATGGCTACACCTTC
NA | TRBJ2-3 | TRBV19 | NA | CASRVAGSGTDTQYF | TGTGCCAGTAGAGTCGCTGGGTCAGGGACAGATACGCAGTATTTT
NA | TRBJ1-4 | TRBV6-6 | NA | CASSPGVGEKLFF | TGTGCCAGCAGCCCCGGGGTCGGTGAAAAACTGTTTTTT
TRBD1 | TRBJ1-2 | TRBV30 | NA | CAWSARAGTVKNTF | TGTGCCTGGAGTGCACGGGCTGGGACAGTCAAGAACACCTTC
NA | TRBJ1-3 | TRBV5-1 | NA | CASSLVGVNSGNTIYF | TGCGCCAGCAGCTTGGTAGGGGTTAACTCTGGAAACACCATATATTTT
TRBD1 | TRBJ1-2 | TRBV3-1/TRBV3-2 | NA | CASSQPGTGVKYGYTF | TGTGCCAGCAGCCAACCCGGGACAGGGGTTAAGTATGGCTACACCTTC
NA | TRBJ1-1 | TRBV27 | NA | CASSLSESAEAFF | TGTGCCAGCAGTTTATCGGAGTCAGCTGAAGCTTTCTTT
NA | TRBJ2-5 | TRBV12-3/TRBV12-4 | NA | CASSLGGEETQYF | TGTGCCAGCAGTTTAGGGGGGGAGGAGACCCAGTACTTC
NA | TRBJ1-1 | TRBV3-1/TRBV3-2 | NA | CASRPRGRENTEAFF | TGTGCCAGCAGGCCAAGAGGAAGAGAGAACACTGAAGCTTTCTTT
NA | TRBJ2-1 | TRBV5-4 | NA | CASSLGGPAPYNEQFF | TGTGCCAGCAGCTTGGGAGGGCCAGCCCCCTACAATGAGCAGTTCTTC
TRBD2 | TRBJ2-3 | TRBV6-2/TRBV6-3 | NA | CASSPGTMRGSDTQYF | TGTGCCAGCAGCCCTGGGACTATGCGGGGATCGGATACGCAGTATTTT
TRBD1 | TRBJ1-2 | TRBV12-3/TRBV12-4 | NA | CAGRGRYGYTF | TGTGCCGGCAGGGGGCGTTATGGCTACACCTTC
NA | TRBJ1-3 | TRBV7-9 | NA | CASSLSENTIYF | TGTGCCAGCAGCTTAAGTGAGAACACCATATATTTT
NA | TRBJ1-6 | TRBV5-1 | once | CASSLEPGYNSPLHF | TGCGCCAGCAGCTTGGAGCCGGGCTATAATTCACCCCTCCACTTT
TRBD1 | TRBJ1-2 | TRBV9 | NA | CASSGDRGRHGYTF | TGTGCCAGCAGCGGCGACAGGGGTAGGCATGGCTACACCTTC
NA | TRBJ1-3 | TRBV9 | NA | CASSASPGRTTGNTIYF | TGTGCCAGCAGCGCTTCCCCGGGGCGGACTACTGGAAACACCATATATTTT
TRBD1 | TRBJ2-7 | TRBV19 | few | CASSIPDRGPEQYF | TGTGCCAGTAGTATTCCGGACAGGGGCCCCGAGCAGTACTTC
NA | TRBJ2-2 | TRBV9 | NA | CASSVEGGGTGELFF | TGTGCCAGCAGCGTAGAAGGGGGAGGGACCGGGGAGCTGTTTTTT
TRBD1 | TRBJ1-1 | TRBV2 | NA | CASRAGTGGTEAFF | TGTGCCAGCAGGGCCGGGACAGGGGGAACTGAAGCTTTCTTT
NA | TRBJ1-1 | TRBV18 | NA | CASSPQPGQLNTEAFF | TGTGCCAGCTCACCACAACCGGGACAACTGAACACTGAAGCTTTCTTT
NA | TRBJ1-1 | TRBV11-2 | NA | CASSLLPGTSGAEAFF | TGTGCCAGCAGCTTACTTCCCGGGACTTCGGGGGCTGAAGCTTTCTTT
TRBD2 | TRBJ2-4 | TRBV7-8 | once | CASSFSSGGAKNIQYF | TGTGCCAGCAGCTTTTCATCGGGGGGGGCCAAAAACATTCAGTACTTC
NA | TRBJ2-3 | TRBV19 | NA | CASSMEPSTDTQYF | TGTGCCAGTAGTATGGAGCCCAGCACAGATACGCAGTATTTT
NA | TRBJ1-6 | TRBV3-1/TRBV3-2 | NA | CASSQGARPTNSPLHF | TGTGCCAGCAGCCAAGGAGCCAGGCCCACAAATTCACCCCTCCACTTT
NA | TRBJ2-3 | TRBV9 | once | CASSQGGVTQYF | TGTGCCAGCAGCCAAGGAGGGGTGACGCAGTATTTT
NA | TRBJ1-6 | TRBV19 | NA | CASGLRDKGFSYNSPLHF | TGTGCCAGCGGACTCCGGGACAAAGGGTTCTCCTATAATTCACCCCTCCACTTT
TRBD1 | TRBJ1-2 | TRBV12-3/TRBV12-4 | few | CASSPGQIYGYTF | TGTGCCAGCAGCCCGGGACAGATCTATGGCTACACCTTC
TRBD1 | TRBJ1-1 | TRBV7-9 | NA | CASSRDRANTEAFF | TGTGCCAGCAGCCGGGACAGGGCGAACACTGAAGCTTTCTTT
NA | TRBJ1-2 | TRBV25-1 | NA | CASSEPGYYGYTF | TGTGCCAGCAGTGAACCCGGTTATTATGGCTACACCTTC
NA | TRBJ1-6 | TRBV25-1 | NA | CASSDSSYNSPLHF | TGTGCCAGCAGTGACAGCTCCTATAATTCACCCCTCCACTTT
TRBD1 | TRBJ1-4 | TRBV27 | once | CASSLTGGLNEKLFF | TGTGCCAGCAGCCTGACAGGGGGCCTTAATGAAAAACTGTTTTTT
NA | TRBJ1-2 | TRBV5-1 | few | CASSLEGWGGYTF | TGCGCCAGCAGCTTGGAGGGGTGGGGTGGCTACACCTTC
TRBD1 | TRBJ1-2 | TRBV19 | NA | CASSAGGVGGYTF | TGTGCCAGCTCGGCAGGGGGCGTGGGGGGCTACACCTTC
TRBD2 | TRBJ2-1 | TRBV14 | NA | CASSQRLAGGHLNEQFF | TGTGCCAGCAGCCAACGGCTAGCGGGGGGACATCTCAATGAGCAGTTCTTC
NA | TRBJ2-2 | TRBV30 | NA | CAWTGQNTGELFF | TGTGCCTGGACGGGACAGAACACCGGGGAGCTGTTTTTT
NA | TRBJ1-1 | TRBV7-8 | few | CASSLGRLNTEAFF | TGTGCCAGCAGCTTGGGCCGGTTGAACACTGAAGCTTTCTTT
TRBD1 | TRBJ1-6 | TRBV6-4 | once | CASSDARDRSSYNSPLHF | TGTGCCAGCAGTGACGCCAGGGACAGGAGCTCCTATAATTCACCCCTCCACTTT
NA | TRBJ1-2 | TRBV19 | NA | CASSWAGAKGYTF | TGTGCCTCCTCATGGGCAGGGGCCAAAGGCTACACCTTC